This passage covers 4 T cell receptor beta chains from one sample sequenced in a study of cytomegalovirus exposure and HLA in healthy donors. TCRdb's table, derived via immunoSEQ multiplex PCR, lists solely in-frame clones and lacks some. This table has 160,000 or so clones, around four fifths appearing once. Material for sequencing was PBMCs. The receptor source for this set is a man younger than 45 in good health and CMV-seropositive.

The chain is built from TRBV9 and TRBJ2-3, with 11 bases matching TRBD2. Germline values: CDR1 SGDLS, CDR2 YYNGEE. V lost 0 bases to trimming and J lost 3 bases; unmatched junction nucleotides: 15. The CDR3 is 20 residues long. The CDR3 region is CASSVGGSGGAKSRTDTQYF. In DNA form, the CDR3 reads TGTGCCAGCAGCGTAGGGGGTAGCGGGGGGGCAAAGTCAAGGACAGATACGCAGTATTTT.

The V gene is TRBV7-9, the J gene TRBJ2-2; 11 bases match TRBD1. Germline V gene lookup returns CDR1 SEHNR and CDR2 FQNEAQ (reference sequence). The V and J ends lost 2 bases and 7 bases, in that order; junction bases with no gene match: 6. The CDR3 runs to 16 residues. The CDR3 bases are TGTGCCAGCAGCTTAAGGACAGGGGGCGGAAACGGGGAGCTGTTTTTT. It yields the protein CASSLRTGGGNGELFF.

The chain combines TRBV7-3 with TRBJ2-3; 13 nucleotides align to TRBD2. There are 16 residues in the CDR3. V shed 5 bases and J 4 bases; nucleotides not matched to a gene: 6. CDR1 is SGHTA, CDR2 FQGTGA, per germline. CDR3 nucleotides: TGTGCCAGCAGCCCCACTAGCGGGGGGGTCGCAGATACGCAGTATTTT. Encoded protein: CASSPTSGGVADTQYF.

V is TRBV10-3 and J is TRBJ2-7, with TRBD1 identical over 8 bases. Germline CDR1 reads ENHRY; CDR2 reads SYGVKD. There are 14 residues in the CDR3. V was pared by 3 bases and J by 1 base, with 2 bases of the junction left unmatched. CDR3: CAISDWDRSYEQYF. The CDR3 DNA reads TGTGCCATCAGTGATTGGGACAGGTCCTACGAGCAGTACTTC.